This T cell receptor beta chain was captured in a study of radiotherapy plus CTLA-4 blockade in lung cancer. In the study overall: Objective responses occurred in 18% of patients; about 34% had disease control. General observations from the study: Increased serum interferon-beta after radiation also reportedly predicted response strongly.

This CDR3 comprises 15 residues. The V gene's germline CDR1 is SGHTA and CDR2 FQGNSA. Trimming at V came to 2 bases and at J to 5 bases, leaving 4 bases not matched to a gene. Chemo-refractory metastatic non-small-cell lung cancer patients underwent focal radiation alongside CTLA-4 blockade with ipilimumab. There are a few counts of this clone. Its antigen is as yet unknown. Generated by immunoSEQ multiplex PCR, the TCRdb table keeps only in-frame clones and is missing some. The repertoire includes 75,000 to 95,000 clones, roughly 70% of them detected once, and about an eighth sits in the top ten. The TCR sequence derives from a human donor with non-small cell lung cancer that progressed on radiotherapy plus ipilimumab. The chain links TRBV7-2 to TRBJ2-3, with 10 nucleotides matching TRBD2. This material consisted of peripheral blood, taken from a patient treated with radiotherapy plus ipilimumab. CDR3 bases: TGTGCCAGCAGCTTACTAGCGGGGGCAGTAGATACGCAGTATTTT. Translated: CASSLLAGAVDTQYF.